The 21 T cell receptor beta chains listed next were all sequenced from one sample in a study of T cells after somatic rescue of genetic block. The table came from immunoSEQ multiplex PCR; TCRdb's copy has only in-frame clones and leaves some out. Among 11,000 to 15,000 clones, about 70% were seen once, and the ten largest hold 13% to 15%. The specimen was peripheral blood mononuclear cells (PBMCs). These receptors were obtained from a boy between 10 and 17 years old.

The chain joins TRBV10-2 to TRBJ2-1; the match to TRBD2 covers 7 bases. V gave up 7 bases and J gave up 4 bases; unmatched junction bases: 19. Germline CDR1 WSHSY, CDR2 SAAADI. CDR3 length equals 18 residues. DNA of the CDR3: TGCGCCAGCAAAGGCCTCGGCGGGAGCCATAATGTATACAATGAGCAGTTCTTC. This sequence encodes CASKGLGGSHNVYNEQFF.

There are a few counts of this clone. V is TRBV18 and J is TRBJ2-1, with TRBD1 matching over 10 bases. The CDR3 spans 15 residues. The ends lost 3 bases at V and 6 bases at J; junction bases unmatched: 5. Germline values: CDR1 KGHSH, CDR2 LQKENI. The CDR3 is CASSPRTGGPNEQFF. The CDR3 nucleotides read TGTGCCAGCTCACCCCGGACAGGGGGACCCAATGAGCAGTTCTTC.

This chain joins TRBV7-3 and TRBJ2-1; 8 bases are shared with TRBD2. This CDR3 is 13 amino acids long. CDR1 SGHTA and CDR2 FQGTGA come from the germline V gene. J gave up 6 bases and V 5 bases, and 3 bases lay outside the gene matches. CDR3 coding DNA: TGTGCCAGCAGCCCGGGAGGGGGCAATGAGCAGTTCTTC. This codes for CASSPGGGNEQFF.

CDR3: CASKIWTGREEKLFF. The CDR3 bases are TGTGCCAGCAAGATCTGGACAGGGAGAGAGGAAAAACTGTTTTTT. The chain recombines TRBV27 with TRBJ1-4, with 8 bases identical to TRBD1. Germline CDR1 reads MNHEY; CDR2 reads SMNVEV (reference sequence). The V segment lost 7 bases and the J segment 8 bases; nucleotides outside the gene matches: 12. The CDR3 is 15 residues long.

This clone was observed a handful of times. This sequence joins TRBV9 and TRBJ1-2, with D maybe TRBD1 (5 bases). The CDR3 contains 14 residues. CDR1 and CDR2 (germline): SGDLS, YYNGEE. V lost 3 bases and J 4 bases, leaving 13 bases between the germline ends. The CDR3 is CASSASGTTYGYTF. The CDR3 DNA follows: TGTGCCAGCAGCGCATCCGGGACTACCTATGGCTACACCTTC.

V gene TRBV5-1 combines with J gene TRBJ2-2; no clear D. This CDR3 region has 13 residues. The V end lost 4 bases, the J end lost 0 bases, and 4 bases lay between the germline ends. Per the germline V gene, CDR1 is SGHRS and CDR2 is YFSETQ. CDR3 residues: CASSPANTGELFF. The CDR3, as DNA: TGCGCCAGCAGCCCCGCGAACACCGGGGAGCTGTTTTTT.

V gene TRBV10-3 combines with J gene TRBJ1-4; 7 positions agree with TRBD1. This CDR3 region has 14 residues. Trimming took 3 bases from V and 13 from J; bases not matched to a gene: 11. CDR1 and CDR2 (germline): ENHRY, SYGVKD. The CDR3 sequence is CAISENQGGKGLFF. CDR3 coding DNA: TGTGCCATCAGTGAAAATCAGGGGGGGAAAGGACTGTTTTTT.

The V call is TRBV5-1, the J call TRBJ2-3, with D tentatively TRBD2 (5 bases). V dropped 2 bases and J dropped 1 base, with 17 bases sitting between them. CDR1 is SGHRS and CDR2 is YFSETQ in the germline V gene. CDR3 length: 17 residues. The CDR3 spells CASSLTPTGSGTDTQYF. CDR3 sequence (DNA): TGCGCCAGCAGCTTAACTCCGACGGGGTCGGGCACAGATACGCAGTATTTT. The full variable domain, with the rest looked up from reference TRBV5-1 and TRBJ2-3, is KAGVTQTPRYLIKTRGQQVTLSCSPISGHRSVSWYQQTPGQGLQFLFEYFSETQRNKGNFPGRFSGRQFSNSRSEMNVSTLELGDSALYLCASSLTPTGSGTDTQYFGPGTRLTVL.

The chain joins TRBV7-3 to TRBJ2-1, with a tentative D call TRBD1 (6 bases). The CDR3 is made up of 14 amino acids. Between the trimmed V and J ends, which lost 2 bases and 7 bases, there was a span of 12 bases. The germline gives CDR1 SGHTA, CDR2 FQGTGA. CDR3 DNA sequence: TGTGCCAGCAGCTTACTCAGGGGTGGGAATGAGCAGTTCTTC. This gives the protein CASSLLRGGNEQFF.

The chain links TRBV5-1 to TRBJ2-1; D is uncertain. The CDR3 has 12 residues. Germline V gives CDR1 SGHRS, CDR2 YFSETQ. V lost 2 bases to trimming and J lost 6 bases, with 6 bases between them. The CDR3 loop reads CASSFQTNEQFF. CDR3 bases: TGCGCCAGCAGCTTCCAGACCAATGAGCAGTTCTTC.

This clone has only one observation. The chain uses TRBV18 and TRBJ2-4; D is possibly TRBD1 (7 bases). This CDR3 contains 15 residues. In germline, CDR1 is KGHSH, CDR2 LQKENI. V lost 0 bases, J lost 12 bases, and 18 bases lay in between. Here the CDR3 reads CASSPPGGQLRHQYF. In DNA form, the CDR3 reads TGTGCCAGCTCACCACCGGGGGGACAGTTAAGACATCAGTACTTC.

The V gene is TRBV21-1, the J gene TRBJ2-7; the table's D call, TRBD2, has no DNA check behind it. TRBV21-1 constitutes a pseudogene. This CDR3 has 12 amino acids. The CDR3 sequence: CASTLRAYEQYF. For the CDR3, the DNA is TGTGCCAGCACTCTGCGGGCCTACGAGCAGTACTTC.

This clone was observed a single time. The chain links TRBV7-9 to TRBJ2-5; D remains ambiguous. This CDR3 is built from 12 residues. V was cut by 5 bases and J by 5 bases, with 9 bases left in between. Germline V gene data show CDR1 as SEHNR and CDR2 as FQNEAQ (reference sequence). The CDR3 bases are TGTGCCAGCAGCCTCCAAGGGGAGACCCAGTACTTC. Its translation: CASSLQGETQYF.

The CDR3 reads CASSLNRGLSYEQYF. DNA for the CDR3: TGTGCCAGCAGCTTAAACAGGGGGCTGTCCTACGAGCAGTACTTC. V and J are TRBV5-4 and TRBJ2-7, with 9 positions matching TRBD1. This CDR3 has 15 residues. V shed 2 bases, J shed 1 base, and the junction held 4 bases outside the gene matches. CDR1 and CDR2 (germline): SGHNT, YYREEE (reference sequence).

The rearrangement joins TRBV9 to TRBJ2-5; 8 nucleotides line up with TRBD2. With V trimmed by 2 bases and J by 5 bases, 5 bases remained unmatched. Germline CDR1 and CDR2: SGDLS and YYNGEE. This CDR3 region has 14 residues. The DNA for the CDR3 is TGTGCCAGCAGCGTCGCGGGGGGCGGGGAGACCCAGTACTTC. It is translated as CASSVAGGGETQYF.

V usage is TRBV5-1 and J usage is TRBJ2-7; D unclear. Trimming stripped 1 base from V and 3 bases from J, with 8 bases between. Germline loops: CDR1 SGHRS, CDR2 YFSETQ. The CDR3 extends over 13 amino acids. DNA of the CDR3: TGCGCCAGCAGCTTGATCGGCATCTACGAGCAGTACTTC. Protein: CASSLIGIYEQYF.

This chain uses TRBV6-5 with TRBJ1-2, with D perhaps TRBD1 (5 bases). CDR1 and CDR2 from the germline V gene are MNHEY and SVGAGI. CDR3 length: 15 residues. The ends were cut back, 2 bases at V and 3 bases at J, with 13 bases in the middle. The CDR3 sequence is CASSYRTLGDYGYTF. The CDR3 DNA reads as TGTGCCAGCAGTTACCGGACACTGGGGGACTATGGCTACACCTTC.

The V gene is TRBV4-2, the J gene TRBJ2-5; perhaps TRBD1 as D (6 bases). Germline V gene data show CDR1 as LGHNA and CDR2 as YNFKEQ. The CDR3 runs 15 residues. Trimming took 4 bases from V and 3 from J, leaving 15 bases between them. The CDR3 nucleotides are TGTGCCAGCAGCCCCATCCAGGGGCAGGAAGAGACCCAGTACTTC. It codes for CASSPIQGQEETQYF.

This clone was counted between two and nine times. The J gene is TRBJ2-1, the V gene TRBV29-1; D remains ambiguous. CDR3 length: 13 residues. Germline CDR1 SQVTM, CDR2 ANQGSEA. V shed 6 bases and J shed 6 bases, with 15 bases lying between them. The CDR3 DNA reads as TGCAGCGTAGTACCCCTCGAGACCAATGAGCAGTTCTTC. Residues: CSVVPLETNEQFF.

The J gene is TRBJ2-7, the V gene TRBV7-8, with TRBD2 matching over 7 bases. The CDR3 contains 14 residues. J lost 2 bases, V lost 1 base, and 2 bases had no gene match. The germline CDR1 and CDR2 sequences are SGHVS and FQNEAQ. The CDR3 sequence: CASSLGGGTYEQYF. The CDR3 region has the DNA TGTGCCAGCAGCTTAGGGGGGGGGACCTACGAGCAGTACTTC.

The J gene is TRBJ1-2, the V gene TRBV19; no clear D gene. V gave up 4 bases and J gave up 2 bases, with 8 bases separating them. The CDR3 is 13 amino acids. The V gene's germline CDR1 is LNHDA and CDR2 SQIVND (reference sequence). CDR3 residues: CASSRTTNYGYTF. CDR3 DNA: TGTGCCAGTAGTAGAACTACCAACTATGGCTACACCTTC. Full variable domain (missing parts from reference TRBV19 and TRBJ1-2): DGGITQSPKYLFRKEGQNVTLSCEQNLNHDAMYWYRQDPGQGLRLIYYSQIVNDFQKGDIAEGYSVSREKKESFPLTVTSAQKNPTAFYLCASSRTTNYGYTFGSGTRLTVV.